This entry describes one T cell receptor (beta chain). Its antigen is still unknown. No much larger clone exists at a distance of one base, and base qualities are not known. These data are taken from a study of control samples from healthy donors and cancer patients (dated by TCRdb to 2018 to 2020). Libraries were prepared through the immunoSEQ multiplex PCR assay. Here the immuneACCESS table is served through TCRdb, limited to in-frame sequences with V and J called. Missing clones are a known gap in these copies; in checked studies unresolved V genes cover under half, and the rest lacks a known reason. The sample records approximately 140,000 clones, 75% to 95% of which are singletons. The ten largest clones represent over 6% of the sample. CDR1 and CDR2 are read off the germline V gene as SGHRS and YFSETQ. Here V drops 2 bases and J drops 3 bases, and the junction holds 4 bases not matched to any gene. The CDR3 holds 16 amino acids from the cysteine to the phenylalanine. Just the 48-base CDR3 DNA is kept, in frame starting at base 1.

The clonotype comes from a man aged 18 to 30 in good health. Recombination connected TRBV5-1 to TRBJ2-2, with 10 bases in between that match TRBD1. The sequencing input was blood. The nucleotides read TGCGCCAGCAGCTTAGATGGGACAGGGGACACCGGGGAGCTGTTTTTT. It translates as CASSLDGTGDTGELFF.